This T cell receptor beta chain was sequenced for a study of cytomegalovirus exposure and HLA in healthy donors. The primer mix had 60 Vbeta and 13 Jbeta primers. The assay was immunoSEQ multiplex PCR, and TCRdb's table has in-frame clones only and misses some. Of more than 90,000 clones in the sample, roughly four fifths were seen once. In germline, CDR1 is SGHDN, CDR2 FVKESK. V was pared by 6 bases and J by 5 bases, with 19 bases between. The CDR3 length is 15 residues. Unrecorded immune exposure was likely among donors, who were nominally healthy when sampled. Comment on this clone: Its target is not known.

Findings and limits, study-wide: In a later analysis, TCR association rates varied by HLA locus: DRB1 most, HLA-C fewest.

This clonotype originated in a man in his fifties in good health and CMV-seropositive. The sequenced material came from PBMCs. The V and J genes are TRBV14 and TRBJ2-5; a possible D gene is TRBD1 (5 bases). CDR3 nucleotides: TGTGCCAGCAGTCCACCTGGTAGGACAACTGAGACCCAGTACTTC. This codes for CASSPPGRTTETQYF.